The 29 T cell receptor beta chains below come from one sample, sequenced in a study of T cells after yellow fever vaccination. Using its own MiXCR run on the 5' RACE reads, TCRdb lists one record per CDR3 protein. The table shows about 170,000 distinct CDR3 sequences, with approximately 10% occurring only once. The specimen comprised CD8+ T cells sorted from PBMCs, sampled 15 days after the yellow fever booster vaccination. These receptors were obtained from a man younger than 30 who received the YFV17D yellow fever vaccine.

The chain is built from TRBV10-3 and TRBJ1-1; 8 positions agree with TRBD1. The CDR3 extends over 12 amino acids. V trimming: 8 bases; J trimming: 4 bases; junction bases outside the gene matches: 3. CDR1 is ENHRY, CDR2 SYGVKD, per germline. CDR3 bases: TGTGCCATCCAACAGGGGGGCACTGAAGCTTTCTTT. As protein: CAIQQGGTEAFF.

Only a few counts were recorded for this clonotype. The V and J genes are TRBV27 and TRBJ1-6; maybe TRBD1 (5 bases). CDR3 length: 16 amino acids. V lost 8 bases, J lost 4 bases, and 18 bases lay in between. Looked up from germline, CDR1 is MNHEY and CDR2 is SMNVEV (reference sequence). The CDR3 reads CASGSRGVLYNSPLHF. The CDR3 coding sequence is TGTGCCAGCGGAAGTCGGGGGGTTCTTTATAATTCACCCCTCCACTTT.

The chain couples TRBV4-1 to TRBJ2-7; D could derive from TRBD1 or TRBD2 (5 bases each). The CDR3 consists of 11 residues. Per germline, CDR1 MGHRA and CDR2 YSYEKL. The V end lost 1 base, the J end lost 8 bases, and 6 bases lay between the germline ends. CDR3 in DNA: TGCGCCAGCAGCCAAGGGGGGAAGCAGTACTTC. Translated, it gives CASSQGGKQYF.

This chain connects TRBV5-1 to TRBJ1-2; TRBD1 aligns across 10 bases. V lost 6 bases to trimming and J lost 3 bases; unmatched junction nucleotides: 17. The germline V gene encodes CDR1 SGHRS and CDR2 YFSETQ. The CDR3 loop spans 18 amino acids. Here the CDR3 reads CASNAYLTGGRYYYGYTF. The CDR3 nucleotides read TGCGCCAGCAACGCCTACCTGACAGGGGGCCGATACTACTATGGCTACACCTTC. The variable domain in full, with the rest retrieved from reference TRBV5-1 and TRBJ1-2, is KAGVTQTPRYLIKTRGQQVTLSCSPISGHRSVSWYQQTPGQGLQFLFEYFSETQRNKGNFPGRFSGRQFSNSRSEMNVSTLELGDSALYLCASNAYLTGGRYYYGYTFGSGTRLTVV.

This clonotype was detected only a few times. This rearrangement joins TRBV12-3 or TRBV12-4 to TRBJ2-1, with 7 bases matching TRBD1. Trimming took 2 bases from V and 1 from J; bases not matched to a gene: 2. This CDR3 spans 15 amino acids. The CDR3 region is CASSLQGVSYNEQFF. CDR3 nucleotides: TGTGCCAGCAGTTTACAGGGGGTATCCTACAATGAGCAGTTCTTC.

The chain combines TRBV5-6 with TRBJ1-5, with D unclear. The CDR3 length is 16 residues. The V and J ends lost 0 bases and 0 bases respectively, with 10 bases between them. Germline assignment: CDR1 SGHDT and CDR2 YYEEEE. DNA for the CDR3: TGTGCCAGCAGCTTGGGTGGTTCGACTAGCAATCAGCCCCAGCATTTT. Residues: CASSLGGSTSNQPQHF.

The chain is built from TRBV6-2 or TRBV6-3 and TRBJ2-7, with D tentatively TRBD1 or TRBD2 (5 bases each). The V and J ends lost 3 bases and 7 bases respectively, with 16 bases between them. Germline V gene lookup returns CDR1 MNHEY and CDR2 SVGEGT. The CDR3 spans 14 residues. DNA of the CDR3: TGTGCCAGCAGTTATGATCCGGGGCTCTGGGAGCAGTACGTC. As protein: CASSYDPGLWEQYV.

This rearrangement joins TRBV5-6 to TRBJ1-1, with D unresolved. The CDR3 contains 18 residues. Germline V gives CDR1 SGHDT, CDR2 YYEEEE. Trimming removed 0 bases from V and 4 bases from J, with 22 bases in between. CDR3 loop: CASSLGGFDVKKITEAFF. The CDR3 coding sequence is TGTGCCAGCAGCTTGGGGGGATTTGATGTGAAAAAGATCACTGAAGCTTTCTTT.

The chain is built from TRBV4-1 and TRBJ2-3; 9 bases line up with TRBD2. The CDR3 is 17 amino acids. CDR1 is MGHRA, CDR2 YSYEKL, per germline. The trim removed 4 bases at V and 6 bases at J, leaving 14 bases unmatched. The CDR3 coding sequence is TGCGCCAGCAGCCCGAGCGGGGGGAGGGGGGTGAAGGATACGCAGTATTTT. It is translated as CASSPSGGRGVKDTQYF.

V is TRBV6-2 or TRBV6-3 and J is TRBJ1-1; 8 bases agree with TRBD1. V was pared by 8 bases and J by 1 base, with 3 bases of the junction left unmatched. The CDR3 runs to 13 residues. Germline assignment: CDR1 MNHEY and CDR2 SVGEGT. In DNA form, the CDR3 reads TGTGCCAGCTGCGGACAGGGGAACACTGAAGCTTTCTTT. It yields the protein CASCGQGNTEAFF.

Note on this clonotype: Germline and junction disagree at one end, which may indicate a read error. The chain employs TRBV7-2 and TRBJ2-7; maybe TRBD1 (5 bases). From germline, CDR1 is SGHTA and CDR2 FQGNSA. The CDR3 covers 15 residues. CDR3 in DNA: TGTGTCAGCAGCTTAGGGTCAGGGTGGTTTCCCGAGCAGTACTTC. Translating it yields CVSSLGSGWFPEQYF. The full variable domain, with the rest looked up from reference TRBV7-2 and TRBJ2-7, is GAGVSQSPSNKVTEKGKDVELRCDPISGHTALYWYRQSLGQGLEFLIYFQGNSAPDKSGLPSDRFSAERTGGSVSTLTIQRTQQEDSAVYLCVSSLGSGWFPEQYFGPGTRLTVT.

This clonotype was seen a handful of times. The DNA for the CDR3 is TGTGCCAGCACCCCGGGGTGGGCCAGTGGCTACACCTTC. Its protein product is CASTPGWASGYTF. The V and J genes are TRBV6-5 and TRBJ1-2; D not resolved. This CDR3 spans 13 amino acids. Germline lookup yields CDR1 MNHEY and CDR2 SVGAGI. The V and J ends lost 7 bases and 7 bases respectively, with 16 bases between them.

This clonotype appeared many times. The rearrangement uses TRBV20-1 and TRBJ2-1; tentatively, D is TRBD2 (5 bases). V shed 0 bases and J shed 0 bases, with 9 bases lying between them. The CDR3 is 15 residues long. CDR1 and CDR2 (germline): DFQATT, SNEGSKA (reference sequence). This chain's CDR3 is CSARDVGSSYNEQFF. CDR3 bases: TGCAGTGCTAGAGATGTGGGGAGCTCCTACAATGAGCAGTTCTTC.

The chain has TRBV4-3 and TRBJ2-2, with D tentatively TRBD2 (5 bases). The germline V gene has CDR1 LGHNA and CDR2 YSLEER. The CDR3 extends over 14 amino acids. V lost 0 bases and J 7 bases, leaving 9 bases between the germline ends. In nucleotides, the CDR3 is TGCGCCAGCAGCCAAGACGGGGTAATCGGGGAGCTGTTTTTT. Translating gives CASSQDGVIGELFF.

This clonotype was picked up many times. The V gene is TRBV5-1, the J gene TRBJ2-1; 10 bases are shared with TRBD2. Unmatched junction bases numbered 10, after V lost 3 bases and J lost 7 bases. Looked up from germline, CDR1 is SGHRS and CDR2 is YFSETQ. The CDR3 totals 16 residues. CDR3 sequence: CASSWRGAGGRNEQFF. The CDR3, as DNA: TGCGCCAGCAGCTGGCGCGGAGCGGGGGGGCGGAATGAGCAGTTCTTC.

In its sample, this clonotype was seen a few times. V usage is TRBV6-5 and J usage is TRBJ2-5; D is undetermined. The CDR3 is 14 residues long. Germline-derived CDR1 and CDR2 are MNHEY and SVGAGI. The V and J ends lost 0 bases and 1 base respectively, with 6 bases between them. CDR3 residues: CASSYSGSQETQYF. CDR3 coding DNA: TGTGCCAGCAGTTACTCGGGCAGCCAAGAGACCCAGTACTTC.

This clonotype came up a few times. This chain uses TRBV28 with TRBJ1-4; 10 bases are shared with TRBD1. The germline V gene has CDR1 MDHEN and CDR2 SYDVKM. This CDR3 contains 14 residues. V shed 7 bases and J 6 bases; nucleotides not matched to a gene: 5. The CDR3 sequence is CASIPGQGYEKLFF. CDR3 sequence (DNA): TGTGCCAGCATCCCGGGACAGGGGTATGAAAAACTGTTTTTT.

This clonotype was found a few times. The rearrangement joins TRBV21-1 to TRBJ2-7; the DNA was not compared with TRBD1, the D call given in the table. TRBV21-1 is a pseudogene segment. CDR3 length equals 19 residues. In DNA form, the CDR3 reads TGTGCCAGCAGCAATAAAGGGGACAACAGGGTCAGTGCCACCTACGAGCAGTACGTC. It is translated as CASSNKGDNRVSATYEQYV.

This chain connects TRBV20-1 to TRBJ2-7; D not certain. The CDR3 consists of 12 residues. The V and J ends lost 2 bases and 3 bases respectively, with 8 bases between them. The germline V gene has CDR1 DFQATT and CDR2 SNEGSKA (reference sequence). The CDR3 loop is CSARKVGYEQYV. For the CDR3, the DNA is TGCAGTGCTAGAAAAGTCGGCTACGAGCAGTACGTC.

The chain links TRBV7-9 to TRBJ1-5; D is perhaps TRBD1 (6 bases). The V and J ends lost 5 bases and 9 bases respectively, with 17 bases between them. The V gene's germline CDR1 is SEHNR and CDR2 FQNEAQ (reference sequence). This CDR3 contains 14 residues. Here the CDR3 DNA reads TGTGCCAGCAGCCAGGGAGGGGGTGCCGGGCCCCAGCATTTT. Translating it yields CASSQGGGAGPQHF.

The table lists this clonotype with a few counts. V usage is TRBV4-2 and J usage is TRBJ1-6; D gene uncertain. Germline V gives CDR1 LGHNA, CDR2 YNFKEQ. The V end lost 0 bases, the J end lost 9 bases, and 9 bases lay between the germline ends. The CDR3 has 14 residues. Here the CDR3 DNA reads TGTGCCAGCAGCCAAGAGGAGGGAGCTTCACCCCTCCACTTT. Protein sequence: CASSQEEGASPLHF.

This clonotype was seen more than once but under ten times. This chain connects TRBV12-3 or TRBV12-4 to TRBJ2-2; D ambiguous. The CDR3 sequence is 13 residues long. With 2 bases removed from V and 4 bases from J, the gap between germline ends came to 5 bases. The CDR3 coding sequence is TGTGCCAGCAGTTTATTTGTCACCGGGGAGCTGTTTTTT. Protein product: CASSLFVTGELFF.

This clonotype was seen a few times. The chain carries TRBV7-9 and TRBJ2-1; 7 bases map to TRBD1. V gave up 4 bases and J gave up 1 base; unmatched junction bases: 1. The CDR3 consists of 14 residues. Looked up from germline, CDR1 is SEHNR and CDR2 is FQNEAQ (reference sequence). The chain's CDR3 is CASSSQGSYNEQFF. The CDR3 region has the DNA TGTGCCAGCAGCTCACAGGGGTCCTACAATGAGCAGTTCTTC.

The chain is built from TRBV29-1 and TRBJ2-7; 8 bases fit TRBD1. The CDR3 has 14 residues. Germline V gene sequence: CDR1 SQVTM, CDR2 ANQGSEA. V shed 3 bases and J 5 bases; nucleotides not matched to a gene: 9. CDR3 protein: CSVDRQGTTNEQYF. CDR3 coding DNA: TGCAGCGTTGACCGACAGGGGACCACTAACGAGCAGTACTTC.

In its sample, this clonotype was seen a few times. The V call is TRBV6-1, the J call TRBJ2-7; D is ambiguous. Germline V lookup: CDR1 MNHNS, CDR2 SASEGT. Trimming removed 2 bases at V and 3 bases at J, with 11 bases between. This CDR3 has 14 residues. The chain's CDR3 is CASSESRRVYEQYV. The CDR3 DNA reads as TGTGCCAGCAGTGAAAGTCGTCGGGTCTACGAGCAGTACGTC.

CDR3 DNA sequence: TGCGCCAGCAGCCAAGAAAGGAAGTACGAGCAGTACTTC. It yields the protein CASSQERKYEQYF. V gene TRBV4-1 combines with J gene TRBJ2-7; D uncertain. The V and J ends lost 0 bases and 4 bases respectively, with 7 bases between them. Germline CDR1 MGHRA, CDR2 YSYEKL. The CDR3 covers 13 residues.

This chain joins TRBV5-4 and TRBJ1-2; D not certain. This CDR3 has 12 amino acids. Trimming stripped 4 bases from V and 1 base from J, with 5 bases between. Germline values: CDR1 SGHNT, CDR2 YYREEE (reference sequence). In DNA form, the CDR3 reads TGTGCCAGCAGCAACGGTAACTATGGCTACACCTTC. It is translated as CASSNGNYGYTF.

This clonotype showed up just a few times. The chain employs TRBV27 and TRBJ2-2; D may be TRBD2 (5 bases). Germline-derived CDR1 and CDR2 are MNHEY and SMNVEV (reference sequence). V lost 7 bases and J lost 5, with 14 bases in between. This CDR3 comprises 14 residues. This CDR3 reads CASTPREGTGELFF. DNA of the CDR3: TGTGCCAGCACCCCGAGAGAGGGAACCGGGGAGCTGTTTTTT.

This clonotype was picked up a small number of times. The V call is TRBV21-1, the J call TRBJ1-6; the table calls TRBD1, which could not be checked here. TRBV21-1 is described as a pseudogene. The CDR3 covers 16 residues. Written as DNA, the CDR3 is TGTGCCAGCAGCAAAGTCGGGTACAGGAGTCTTTCACCCCTCCACTTT. It codes for CASSKVGYRSLSPLHF.